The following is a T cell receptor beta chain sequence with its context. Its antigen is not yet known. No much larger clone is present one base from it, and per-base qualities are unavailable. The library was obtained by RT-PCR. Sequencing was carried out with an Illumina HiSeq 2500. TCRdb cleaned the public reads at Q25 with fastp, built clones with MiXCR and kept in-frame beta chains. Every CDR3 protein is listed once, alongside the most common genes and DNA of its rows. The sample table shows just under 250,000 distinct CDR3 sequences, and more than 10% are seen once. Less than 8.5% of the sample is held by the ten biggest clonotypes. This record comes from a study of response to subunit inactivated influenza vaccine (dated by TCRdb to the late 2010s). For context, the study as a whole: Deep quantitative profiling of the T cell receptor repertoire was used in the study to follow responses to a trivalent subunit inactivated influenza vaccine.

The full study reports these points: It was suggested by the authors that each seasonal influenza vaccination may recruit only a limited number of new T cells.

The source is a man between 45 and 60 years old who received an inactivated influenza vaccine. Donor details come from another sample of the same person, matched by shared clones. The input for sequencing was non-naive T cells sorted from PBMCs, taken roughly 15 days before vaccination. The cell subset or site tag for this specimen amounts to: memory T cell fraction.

The CDR3 protein: CATSSHTEAFF. The DNA sequence is given as TGTGCCACCAGCAGTCACACTGAAGCTTTCTTT. The sequence links TRBV15 to TRBJ1-1; the D segment cannot be called with confidence. V loses 3 bases, J loses 3 bases, and the germline ends lie 2 bases apart. CDR1 and CDR2 were assigned from the germline V gene (reference sequence) as LNHNV and YYDKDF. The CDR3 measures 11 amino acids from cysteine to phenylalanine. The kept DNA is CDR3 alone, 33 bases in frame from the first base.